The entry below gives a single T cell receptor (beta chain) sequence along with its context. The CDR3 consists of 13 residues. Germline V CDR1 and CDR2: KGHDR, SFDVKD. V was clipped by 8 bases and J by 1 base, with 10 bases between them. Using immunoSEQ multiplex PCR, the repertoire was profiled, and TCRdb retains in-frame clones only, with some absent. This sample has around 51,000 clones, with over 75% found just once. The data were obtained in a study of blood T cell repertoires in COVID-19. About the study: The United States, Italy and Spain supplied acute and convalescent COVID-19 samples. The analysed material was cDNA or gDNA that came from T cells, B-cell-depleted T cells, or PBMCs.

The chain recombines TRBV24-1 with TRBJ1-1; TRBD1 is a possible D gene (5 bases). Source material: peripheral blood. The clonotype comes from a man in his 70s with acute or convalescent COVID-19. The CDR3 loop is CATTSGGNTEAFF. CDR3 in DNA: TGTGCCACCACCTCGGGGGGGAACACTGAAGCTTTCTTT.